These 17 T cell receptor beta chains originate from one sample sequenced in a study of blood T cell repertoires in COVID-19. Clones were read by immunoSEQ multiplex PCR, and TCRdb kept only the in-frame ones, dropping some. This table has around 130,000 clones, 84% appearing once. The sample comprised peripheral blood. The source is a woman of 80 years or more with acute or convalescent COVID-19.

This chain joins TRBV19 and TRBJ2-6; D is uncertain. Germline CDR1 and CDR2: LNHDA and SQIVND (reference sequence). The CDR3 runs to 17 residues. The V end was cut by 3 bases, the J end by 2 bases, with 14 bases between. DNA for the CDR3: TGTGCCAGTAGTATTTCAGGTACCCCGGCTGGGGCCAACGTCCTGACTTTC. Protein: CASSISGTPAGANVLTF.

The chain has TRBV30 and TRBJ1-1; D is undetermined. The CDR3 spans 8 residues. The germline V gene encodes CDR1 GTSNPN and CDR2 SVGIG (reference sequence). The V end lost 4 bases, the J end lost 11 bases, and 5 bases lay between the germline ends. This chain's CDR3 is CAWNRAFF. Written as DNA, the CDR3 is TGTGCCTGGAACCGGGCTTTCTTT.

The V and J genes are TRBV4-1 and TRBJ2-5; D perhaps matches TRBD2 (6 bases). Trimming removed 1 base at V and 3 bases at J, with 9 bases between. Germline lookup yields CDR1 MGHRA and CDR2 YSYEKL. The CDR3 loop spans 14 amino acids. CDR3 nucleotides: TGCGCCAGCAGCCAAGGGGACTCCGAAGAGACCCAGTACTTC. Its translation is CASSQGDSEETQYF.

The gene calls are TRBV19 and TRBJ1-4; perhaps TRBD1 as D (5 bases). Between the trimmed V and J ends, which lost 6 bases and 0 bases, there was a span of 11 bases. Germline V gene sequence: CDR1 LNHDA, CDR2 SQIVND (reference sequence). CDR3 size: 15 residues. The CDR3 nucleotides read TGTGCCAGTAGGGGGAGGGGCTCAACTAATGAAAAACTGTTTTTT. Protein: CASRGRGSTNEKLFF.

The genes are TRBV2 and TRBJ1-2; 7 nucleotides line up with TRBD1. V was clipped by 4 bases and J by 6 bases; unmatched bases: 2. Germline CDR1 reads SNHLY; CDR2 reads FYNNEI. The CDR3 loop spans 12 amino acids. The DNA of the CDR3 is TGTGCCAGCAGTGGTACAGGGGATGGCTACACCTTC. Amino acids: CASSGTGDGYTF.

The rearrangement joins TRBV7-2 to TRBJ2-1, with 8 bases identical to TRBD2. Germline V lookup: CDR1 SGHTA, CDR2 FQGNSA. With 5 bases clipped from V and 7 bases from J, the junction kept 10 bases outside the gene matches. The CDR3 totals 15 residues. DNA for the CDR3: TGTGCCAGCAGCCCCGGGGGGGCCCTTGGGAATGAGCAGTTCTTC. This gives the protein CASSPGGALGNEQFF.

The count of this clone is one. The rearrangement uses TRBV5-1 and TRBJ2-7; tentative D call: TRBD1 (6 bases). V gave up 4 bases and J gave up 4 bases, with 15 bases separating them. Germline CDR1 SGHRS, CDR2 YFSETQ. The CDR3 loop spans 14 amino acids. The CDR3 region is CASSIQGPLYEQYF. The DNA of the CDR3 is TGCGCCAGCAGCATACAGGGTCCCCTTTACGAGCAGTACTTC.

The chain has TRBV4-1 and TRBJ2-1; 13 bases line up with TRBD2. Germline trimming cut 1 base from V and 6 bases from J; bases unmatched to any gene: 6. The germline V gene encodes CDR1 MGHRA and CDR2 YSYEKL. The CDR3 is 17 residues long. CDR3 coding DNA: TGCGCCAGCAGCCAAGCCCGGGGGACTAGCGGGGCCAATGAGCAGTTCTTC. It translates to CASSQARGTSGANEQFF.

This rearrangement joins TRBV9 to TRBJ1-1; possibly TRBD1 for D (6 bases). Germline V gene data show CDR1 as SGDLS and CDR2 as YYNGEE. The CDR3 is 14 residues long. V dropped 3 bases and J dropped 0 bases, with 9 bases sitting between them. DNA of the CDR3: TGTGCCAGCAGCGCCAGGGGTTTGAACACTGAAGCTTTCTTT. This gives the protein CASSARGLNTEAFF.

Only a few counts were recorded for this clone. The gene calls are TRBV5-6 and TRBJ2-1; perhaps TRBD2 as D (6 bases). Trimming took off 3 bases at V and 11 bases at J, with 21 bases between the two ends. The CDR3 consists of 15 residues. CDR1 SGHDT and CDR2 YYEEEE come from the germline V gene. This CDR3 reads CASSWRRGGGTQQFF. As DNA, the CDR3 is TGTGCCAGCAGCTGGAGGCGGGGAGGTGGGACCCAGCAGTTCTTC. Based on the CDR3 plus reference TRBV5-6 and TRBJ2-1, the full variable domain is DAGVTQSPTHLIKTRGQQVTLRCSPKSGHDTVSWYQQALGQGPQFIFQYYEEEERQRGNFPDRFSGHQFPNYSSELNVNALLLGDSALYLCASSWRRGGGTQQFFGPGTRLTVL.

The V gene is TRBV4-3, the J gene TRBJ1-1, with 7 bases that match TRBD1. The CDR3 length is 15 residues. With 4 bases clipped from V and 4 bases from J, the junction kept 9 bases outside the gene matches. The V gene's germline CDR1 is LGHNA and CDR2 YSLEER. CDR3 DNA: TGCGCCAGCAGCCCGGACAGGTCGTACCTCACTGAAGCTTTCTTT. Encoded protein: CASSPDRSYLTEAFF.

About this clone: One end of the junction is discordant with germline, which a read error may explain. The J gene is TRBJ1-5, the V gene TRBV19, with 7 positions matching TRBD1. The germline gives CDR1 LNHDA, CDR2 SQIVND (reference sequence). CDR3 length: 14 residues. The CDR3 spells CASSRTGSNQPQHF. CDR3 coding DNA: TGTGCCAGCAGTAGGACAGGTAGCAATCAGCCCCAGCATTTT.

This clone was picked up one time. The CDR3 loop is CASGAGANEQFF. The DNA for the CDR3 is TGCGCCAGCGGAGCGGGGGCTAACGAGCAGTTCTTC. The chain joins TRBV4-1 to TRBJ2-1; 8 nucleotides match TRBD2. J was trimmed by 10 bases and V by 8 bases; bases with no gene match: 7. Germline V gene sequence: CDR1 MGHRA, CDR2 YSYEKL. The CDR3 loop spans 12 amino acids.

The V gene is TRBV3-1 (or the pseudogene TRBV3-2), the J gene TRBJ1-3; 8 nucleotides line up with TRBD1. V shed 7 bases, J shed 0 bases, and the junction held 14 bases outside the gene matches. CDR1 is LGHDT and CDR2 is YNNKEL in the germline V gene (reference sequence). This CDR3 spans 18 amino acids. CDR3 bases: TGTGCCAGCACCTTTCAAGGACAGGGCTTAAGCTCTGGAAACACCATATATTTT. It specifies CASTFQGQGLSSGNTIYF.

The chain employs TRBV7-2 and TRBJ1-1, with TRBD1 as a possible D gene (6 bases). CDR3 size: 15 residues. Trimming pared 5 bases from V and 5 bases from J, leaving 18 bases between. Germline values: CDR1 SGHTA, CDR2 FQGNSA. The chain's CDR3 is CASSVARGFGTEAFF. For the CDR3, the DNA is TGTGCCAGCAGCGTCGCGAGGGGGTTTGGGACTGAAGCTTTCTTT. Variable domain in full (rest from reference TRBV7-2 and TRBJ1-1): GAGVSQSPSNKVTEKGKDVELRCDPISGHTALYWYRQSLGQGLEFLIYFQGNSAPDKSGLPSDRFSAERTGGSVSTLTIQRTQQEDSAVYLCASSVARGFGTEAFFGQGTRLTVV.

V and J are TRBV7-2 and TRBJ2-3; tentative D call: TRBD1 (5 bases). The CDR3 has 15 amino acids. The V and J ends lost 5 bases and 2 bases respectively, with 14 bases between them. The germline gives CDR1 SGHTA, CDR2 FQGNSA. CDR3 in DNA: TGTGCCAGCAGCCGGATCAGGGATTTCACAGATACGCAGTATTTT. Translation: CASSRIRDFTDTQYF. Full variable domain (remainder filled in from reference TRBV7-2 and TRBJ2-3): GAGVSQSPSNKVTEKGKDVELRCDPISGHTALYWYRQSLGQGLEFLIYFQGNSAPDKSGLPSDRFSAERTGGSVSTLTIQRTQQEDSAVYLCASSRIRDFTDTQYFGPGTRLTVL.

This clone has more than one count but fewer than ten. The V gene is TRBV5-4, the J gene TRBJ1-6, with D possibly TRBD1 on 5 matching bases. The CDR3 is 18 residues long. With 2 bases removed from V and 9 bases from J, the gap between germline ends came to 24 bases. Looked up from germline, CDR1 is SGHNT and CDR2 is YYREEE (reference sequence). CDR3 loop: CASSFSVQQLLRGSPLHF. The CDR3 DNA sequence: TGTGCCAGCAGCTTTTCGGTCCAGCAGCTACTAAGGGGTTCACCCCTCCACTTT. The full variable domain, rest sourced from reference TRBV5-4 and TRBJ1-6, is ETGVTQSPTHLIKTRGQQVTLRCSSQSGHNTVSWYQQALGQGPQFIFQYYREEENGRGNFPPRFSGLQFPNYSSELNVNALELDDSALYLCASSFSVQQLLRGSPLHFGNGTRLTVT.